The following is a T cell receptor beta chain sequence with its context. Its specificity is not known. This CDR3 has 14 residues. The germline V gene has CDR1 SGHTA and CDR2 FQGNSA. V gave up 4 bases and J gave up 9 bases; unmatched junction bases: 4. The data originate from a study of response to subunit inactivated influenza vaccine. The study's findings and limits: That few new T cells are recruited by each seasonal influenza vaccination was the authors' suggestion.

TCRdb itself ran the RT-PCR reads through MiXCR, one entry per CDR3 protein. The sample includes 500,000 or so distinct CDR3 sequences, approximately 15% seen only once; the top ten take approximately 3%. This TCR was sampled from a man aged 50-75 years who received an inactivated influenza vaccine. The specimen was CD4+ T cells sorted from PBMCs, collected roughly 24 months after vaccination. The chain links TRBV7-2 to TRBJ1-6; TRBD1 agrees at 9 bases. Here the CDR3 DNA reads TGTGCCAGCAGCTACCGGGACAGGGCTTCACCCCTCCACTTT. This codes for CASSYRDRASPLHF.